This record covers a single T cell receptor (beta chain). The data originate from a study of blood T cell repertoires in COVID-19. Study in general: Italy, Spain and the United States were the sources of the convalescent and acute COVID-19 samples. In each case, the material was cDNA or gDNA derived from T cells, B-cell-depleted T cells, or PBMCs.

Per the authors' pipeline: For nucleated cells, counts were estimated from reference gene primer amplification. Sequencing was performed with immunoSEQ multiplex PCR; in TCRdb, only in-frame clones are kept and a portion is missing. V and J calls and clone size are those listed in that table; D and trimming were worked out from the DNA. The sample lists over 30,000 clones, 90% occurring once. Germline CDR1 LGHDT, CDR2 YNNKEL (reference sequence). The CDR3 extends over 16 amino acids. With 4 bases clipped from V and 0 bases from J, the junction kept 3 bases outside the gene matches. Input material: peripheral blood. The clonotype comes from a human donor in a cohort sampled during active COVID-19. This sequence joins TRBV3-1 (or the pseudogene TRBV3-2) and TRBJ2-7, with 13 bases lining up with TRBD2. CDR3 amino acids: CASSPRTSGSSYEQYF. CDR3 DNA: TGTGCCAGCAGCCCGAGGACTAGCGGGAGCTCCTACGAGCAGTACTTC.